This TCR beta chain came from a study of blood T cell repertoires in COVID-19. For the study at large: Acute and convalescent COVID-19 samples came from the United States, Italy and Spain. Nucleic acid was either cDNA or gDNA, and it came from T cells, B-cell-depleted T cells, or PBMCs.

Germline CDR1 SGHNT, CDR2 YYREEE (reference sequence). CDR3 length equals 12 residues. Trimming removed 0 bases at V and 6 bases at J, with 5 bases between. As processed by the authors: Reference gene primer amplification gave nucleated cell count estimates. The method was immunoSEQ multiplex PCR; TCRdb's version includes in-frame clones alone and lacks a portion of them. For V, J and clone size, that table is used; D and trimming come from the DNA. The sample has under 350,000 clones; roughly 89% are singletons. The TCR sequence derives from a man aged 35-49 years with acute or convalescent COVID-19. The gene calls are TRBV5-4 and TRBJ2-3; tentative D call: TRBD2 (5 bases). Material: peripheral blood. Here the CDR3 reads CASSLAGDTQYF. CDR3 nucleotide sequence: TGTGCCAGCAGCTTGGCGGGGGATACGCAGTATTTT.